The clone carrying this T cell receptor beta chain was detected a few times. Its specificity is not known. This CDR3 has 12 residues. Between the trimmed V and J ends, which lost 8 bases and 4 bases, there was a span of 9 bases. Germline CDR1 and CDR2: LGHNT and FRNRAP. The sample comes from a study of T cells in localized non-small cell lung cancer. Findings and limits, study-wide: Clonality of T cells reached its maximum in uninvolved adjacent lung, surpassing tumor. Appearance in adjacent lung was seen for a median roughly 50 of the top 100 tumor clones. Elevated circulating T cell density in blood was associated with longer overall survival.

Method: immunoSEQ multiplex PCR; TCRdb's copy keeps in-frame clones and lacks some. The profile shows roughly 1,300 clones, about a fifth of them singletons. The source of this sequence is a male donor older than 55 with stage II squamous cell lung carcinoma. The sequencing used lung tumor tissue, collected before any cancer treatment. J is TRBJ2-1 and V is TRBV12-5, with unresolved D. The CDR3 coding sequence is TGTGCTAGTCAGGACCAGTACAATGAGCAGTTCTTC. It specifies CASQDQYNEQFF.